The sequence of this T cell receptor (beta chain) was determined in a study of regulatory T cells in long-lasting Graves disease. The study, taken as a whole, reports: The study found TRBV28, TRBJ1-2 and TRBJ2-5 favored in persistent disease.

Assembly of TCR beta libraries relied on iRepertoire HTBI primers together with Arm-PCR of CDR3 regions. TCRdb itself ran the multiplex PCR reads through MiXCR, one entry per CDR3 protein. The top ten hold approximately 17% of the sample, which has approximately 350,000 distinct CDR3 sequences, around 11% seen once. In this sample, this clonotype turned up many times. Its target is not known. Specified time point: newly diagnosed GD, antithyroid drugs for less than 3 months. Extracted RNA from PBMCs served as the source of the TCR library. V lost 6 bases, J lost 1 base, and 12 bases lay in between. This CDR3 region has 13 residues. Per the germline V gene, CDR1 is DFQATT and CDR2 is SNEGSKA (reference sequence). These data are also associated with another study on T cells in Graves' hyperthyroidism and ophthalmopathy. That work adds: First-round RT-PCR with HTBI primers amplified the TCR CDR3 region. Model-based prediction identified ophthalmopathy a median roughly 6.1 months prior to its onset.

The chain recombines TRBV20-1 with TRBJ1-1, with a tentative D call TRBD1 (6 bases). The sequence was obtained from a woman younger than 35 with Graves disease. The specimen comprised peripheral blood mononuclear cells (PBMCs), sampled at new diagnosis, from a patient treated with antithyroid drugs. The CDR3 loop reads CSAPGHRNTEAFF. In DNA form, the CDR3 reads TGCAGTGCCCCGGGACACCGGAACACTGAAGCTTTCTTT.